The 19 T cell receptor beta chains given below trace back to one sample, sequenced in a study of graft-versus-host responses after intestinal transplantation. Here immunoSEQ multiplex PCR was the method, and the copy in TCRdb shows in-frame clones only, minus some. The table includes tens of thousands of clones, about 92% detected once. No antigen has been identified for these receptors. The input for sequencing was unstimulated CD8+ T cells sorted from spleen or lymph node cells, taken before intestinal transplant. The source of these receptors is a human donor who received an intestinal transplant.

This chain's CDR3 is CASMEGAYNSPLHF. The CDR3 DNA reads as TGTGCCAGTATGGAGGGCGCCTATAATTCACCCCTCCACTTT. The V gene is TRBV19, the J gene TRBJ1-6, with D hard to call. V was cut by 7 bases and J by 2 bases, with 9 bases left in between. CDR1 is LNHDA, CDR2 SQIVND, per germline (reference sequence). CDR3 length: 14 residues.

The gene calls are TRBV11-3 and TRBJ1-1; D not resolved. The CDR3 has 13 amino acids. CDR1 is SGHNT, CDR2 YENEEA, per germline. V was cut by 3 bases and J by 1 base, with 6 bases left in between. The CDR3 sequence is CASSLGTNTEAFF. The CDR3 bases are TGTGCCAGCAGCTTGGGCACGAACACTGAAGCTTTCTTT. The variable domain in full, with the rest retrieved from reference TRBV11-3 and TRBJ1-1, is EAGVVQSPRYKIIEKKQPVAFWCNPISGHNTLYWYLQNLGQGPELLIRYENEEAVDDSQLPKDRFSAERLKGVDSTLKIQPAELGDSAVYLCASSLGTNTEAFFGQGTRLTVV.

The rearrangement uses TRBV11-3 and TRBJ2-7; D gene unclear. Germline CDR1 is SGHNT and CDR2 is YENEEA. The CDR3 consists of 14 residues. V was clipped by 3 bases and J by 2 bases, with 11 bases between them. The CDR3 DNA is TGTGCCAGCAGCTTTCCGGGTCTGCCCTACGAGCAGTACTTC. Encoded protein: CASSFPGLPYEQYF. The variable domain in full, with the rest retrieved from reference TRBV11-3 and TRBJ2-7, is EAGVVQSPRYKIIEKKQPVAFWCNPISGHNTLYWYLQNLGQGPELLIRYENEEAVDDSQLPKDRFSAERLKGVDSTLKIQPAELGDSAVYLCASSFPGLPYEQYFGPGTRLTVT.

The CDR3 region has the DNA TGTGCCAGTATCGGACAGTACACAGATACGCAGTATTTT. Its translation is CASIGQYTDTQYF. The chain is built from TRBV19 and TRBJ2-3, with D possibly matching TRBD1 (6 bases). V was pared by 7 bases and J by 2 bases, with 10 bases between. The CDR3 runs 13 residues. The germline V gene encodes CDR1 LNHDA and CDR2 SQIVND (reference sequence).

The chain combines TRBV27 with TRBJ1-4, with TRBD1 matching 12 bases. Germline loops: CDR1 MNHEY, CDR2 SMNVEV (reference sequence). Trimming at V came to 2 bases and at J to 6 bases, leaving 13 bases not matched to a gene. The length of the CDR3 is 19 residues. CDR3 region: CASSLTGLGTGGWDEKLFF. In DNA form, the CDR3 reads TGTGCCAGCAGTTTAACCGGCCTCGGGACAGGGGGCTGGGATGAAAAACTGTTTTTT.

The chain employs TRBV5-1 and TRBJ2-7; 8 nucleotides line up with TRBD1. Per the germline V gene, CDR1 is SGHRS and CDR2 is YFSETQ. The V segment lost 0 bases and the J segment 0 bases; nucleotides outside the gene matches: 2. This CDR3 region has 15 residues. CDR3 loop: CASSLGGQGSYEQYF. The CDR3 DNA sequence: TGCGCCAGCAGCTTGGGAGGACAGGGCTCCTACGAGCAGTACTTC.

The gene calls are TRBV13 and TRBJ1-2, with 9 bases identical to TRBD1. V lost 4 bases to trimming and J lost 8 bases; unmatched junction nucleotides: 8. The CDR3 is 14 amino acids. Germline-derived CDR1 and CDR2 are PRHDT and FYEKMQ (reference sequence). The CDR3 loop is CASSSTGTGSGYTF. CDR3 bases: TGTGCCAGCAGCTCCACCGGGACAGGGAGCGGCTACACCTTC.

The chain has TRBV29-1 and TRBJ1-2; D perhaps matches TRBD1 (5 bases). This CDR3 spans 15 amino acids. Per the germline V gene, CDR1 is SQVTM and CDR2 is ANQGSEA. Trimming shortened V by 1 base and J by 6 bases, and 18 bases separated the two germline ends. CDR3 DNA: TGCAGCGTTGAAGGGACACCCGAGGGAGGTCATGGCTACACCTTC. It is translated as CSVEGTPEGGHGYTF.

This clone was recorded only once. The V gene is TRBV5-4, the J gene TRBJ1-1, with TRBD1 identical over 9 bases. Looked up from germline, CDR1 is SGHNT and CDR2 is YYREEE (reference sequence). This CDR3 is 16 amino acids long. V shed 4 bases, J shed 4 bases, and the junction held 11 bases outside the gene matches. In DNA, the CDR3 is TGTGCCAGCAGCAAGGGGACAGGGAGAACGGGCACTGAAGCTTTCTTT. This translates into CASSKGTGRTGTEAFF.

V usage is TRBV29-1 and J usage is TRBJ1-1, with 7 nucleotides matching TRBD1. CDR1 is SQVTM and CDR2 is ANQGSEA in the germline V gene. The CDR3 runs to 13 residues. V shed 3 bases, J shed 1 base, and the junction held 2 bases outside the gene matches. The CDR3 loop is CSVDRTGNTEAFF. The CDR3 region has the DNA TGCAGCGTTGACCGGACAGGGAACACTGAAGCTTTCTTT.

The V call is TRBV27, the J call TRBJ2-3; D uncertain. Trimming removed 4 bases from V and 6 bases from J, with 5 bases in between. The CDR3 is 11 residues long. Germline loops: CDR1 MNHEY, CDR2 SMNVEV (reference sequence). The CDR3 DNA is TGTGCCAGCAGTTCGGTGGATACGCAGTATTTT. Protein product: CASSSVDTQYF.

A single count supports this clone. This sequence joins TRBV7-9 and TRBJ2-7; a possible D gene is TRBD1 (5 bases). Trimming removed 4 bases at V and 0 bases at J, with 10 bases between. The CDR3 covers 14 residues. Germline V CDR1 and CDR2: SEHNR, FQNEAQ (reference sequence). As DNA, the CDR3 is TGTGCCAGCAGCTCGACAGAAAGCTCCTACGAGCAGTACTTC. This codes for CASSSTESSYEQYF. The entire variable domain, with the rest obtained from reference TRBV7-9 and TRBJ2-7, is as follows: DTGVSQNPRHKITKRGQNVTFRCDPISEHNRLYWYRQTLGQGPEFLTYFQNEAQLEKSRLLSDRFSAERPKGSFSTLEIQRTEQGDSAMYLCASSSTESSYEQYFGPGTRLTVT.

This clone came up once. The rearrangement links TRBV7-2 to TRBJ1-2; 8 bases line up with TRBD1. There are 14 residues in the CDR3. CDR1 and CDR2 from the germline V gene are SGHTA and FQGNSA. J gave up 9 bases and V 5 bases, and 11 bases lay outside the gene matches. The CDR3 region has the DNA TGTGCCAGCAGCCTTACACAGGGGGAGAGGAGCTACACCTTC. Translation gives CASSLTQGERSYTF.

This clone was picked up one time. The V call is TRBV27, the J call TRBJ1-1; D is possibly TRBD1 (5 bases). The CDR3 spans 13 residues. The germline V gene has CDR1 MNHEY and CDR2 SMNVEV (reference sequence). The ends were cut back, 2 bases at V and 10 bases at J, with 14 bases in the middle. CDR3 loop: CASSLRQPGLAFF. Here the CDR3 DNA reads TGTGCCAGCAGTTTACGACAGCCTGGGTTAGCTTTCTTT.

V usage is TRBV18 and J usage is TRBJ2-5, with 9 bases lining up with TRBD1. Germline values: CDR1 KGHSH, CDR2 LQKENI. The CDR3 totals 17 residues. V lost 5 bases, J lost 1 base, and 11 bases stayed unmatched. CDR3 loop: CASSLGQGTRVQETQYF. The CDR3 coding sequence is TGTGCCAGCTCATTGGGACAGGGAACAAGGGTCCAAGAGACCCAGTACTTC. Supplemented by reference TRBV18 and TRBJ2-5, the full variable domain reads NAGVMQNPRHLVRRRGQEARLRCSPMKGHSHVYWYRQLPEEGLKFMVYLQKENIIDESGMPKERFSAEFPKEGPSILRIQQVVRGDSAAYFCASSLGQGTRVQETQYFGPGTRLLVL.

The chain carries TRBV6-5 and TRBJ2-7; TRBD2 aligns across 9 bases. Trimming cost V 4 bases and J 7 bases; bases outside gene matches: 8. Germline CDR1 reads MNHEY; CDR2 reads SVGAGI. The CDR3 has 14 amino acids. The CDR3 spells CASSSAGGPGEQYF. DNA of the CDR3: TGTGCCAGCAGTTCTGCGGGGGGGCCGGGGGAGCAGTACTTC.

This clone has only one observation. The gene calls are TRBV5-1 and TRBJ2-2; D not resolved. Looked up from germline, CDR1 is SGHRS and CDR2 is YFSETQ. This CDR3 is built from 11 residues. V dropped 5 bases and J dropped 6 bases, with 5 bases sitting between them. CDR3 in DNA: TGCGCCAGCAGAGAGGCCGGGGAGCTGTTTTTT. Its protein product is CASREAGELFF. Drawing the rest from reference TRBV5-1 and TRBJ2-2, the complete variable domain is KAGVTQTPRYLIKTRGQQVTLSCSPISGHRSVSWYQQTPGQGLQFLFEYFSETQRNKGNFPGRFSGRQFSNSRSEMNVSTLELGDSALYLCASREAGELFFGEGSRLTVL.

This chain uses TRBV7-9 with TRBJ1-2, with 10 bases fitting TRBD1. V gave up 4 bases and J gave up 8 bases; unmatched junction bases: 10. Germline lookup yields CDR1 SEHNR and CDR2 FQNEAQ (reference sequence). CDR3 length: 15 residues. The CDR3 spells CASSWEGQGSTGYTF. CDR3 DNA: TGTGCCAGCAGCTGGGAGGGACAGGGGAGTACGGGCTACACCTTC.

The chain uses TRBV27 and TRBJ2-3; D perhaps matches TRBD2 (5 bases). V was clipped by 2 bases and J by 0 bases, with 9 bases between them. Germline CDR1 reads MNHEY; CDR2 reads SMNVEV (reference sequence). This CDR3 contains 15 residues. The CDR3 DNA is TGTGCCAGCAGTTTAGAGGGCGGGAGCACAGATACGCAGTATTTT. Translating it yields CASSLEGGSTDTQYF.